The clone carrying this TCR beta chain was seen once. What it binds is not known. The data derive from a study of multiple sclerosis patients with progressive multifocal leukoencephalopathy. Study-wide points: PML-onset expanded TRB clones were detectable before and during natalizumab therapy.

Repertoires were generated with immunoSEQ multiplex PCR, while TCRdb's copy carries only in-frame clones and drops some. The table shows tens of thousands of clones, with over 85% occurring only once. Germline assignment: CDR1 ENHRY and CDR2 SYGVKD. The CDR3 is 12 residues long. The V gene lost 6 bases and the J gene lost 2 bases, with 5 bases spanning the gap. As for time point: roughly 6 months of natalizumab therapy. This TCR was sampled from a human donor with multiple sclerosis. The chain carries TRBV10-3 and TRBJ1-5, with a weak D call TRBD1 (5 bases). The sample in question was PBMCs, obtained from a patient treated with natalizumab. The CDR3 DNA follows: TGTGCCATCAGGGGACGCAATCAGCCCCAGCATTTT. It yields the protein CAIRGRNQPQHF.